This T cell receptor beta chain was retrieved from a study of blood T cell repertoires in COVID-19. V was trimmed by 7 bases and J by 4 bases, leaving 7 bases between them. CDR1 is MRHNA, CDR2 SNTAGT, per germline. The CDR3 has 11 amino acids. Sequenced by immunoSEQ multiplex PCR; TCRdb stores in-frame clones only, minus some. The sample shows over 120,000 clones, around nine tenths of them seen only once. This rearrangement joins TRBV6-4 to TRBJ1-1; D gene unclear. The clonotype comes from a woman between 50 and 59 years old with active or convalescent COVID-19. Sequenced sample: peripheral blood. The CDR3 nucleotides read TGTGCCAGCACGTCGGGCACTGAAGCTTTCTTT. This codes for CASTSGTEAFF.